This entry is about one T cell receptor (beta chain). The data were taken from a study of T-cell reconstitution after alpha-beta-depleted transplantation in children. The germline CDR1 and CDR2 sequences are DFQATT and SNEGSKA (reference sequence). The CDR3 consists of 16 residues. Unique molecular identifiers were built into the TCRbeta library. TCRdb reprocessed the PCR reads with MiXCR, giving one entry per CDR3 protein. The table lists fewer than 200,000 distinct CDR3 sequences, 6% to 7% of them singletons. The chain joins TRBV20-1 to TRBJ2-3, with D perhaps TRBD1 or TRBD2 (5 bases each). The material sequenced was PBMCs from the stem cell graft donor, taken from the stem cell graft. The receptor was isolated from a human donor who donated a stem cell graft to a child with Wiskott-Aldrich syndrome. This chain's CDR3 is CCFRDLLGGGTDTQYF. The CDR3 coding sequence is TGCTGCTTCCGGGACCTCTTAGGTGGGGGCACAGATACGCAGTATTTT.